Shown below are 9 T cell receptor beta chains from a single sample sequenced in a study of blood T cell repertoires in COVID-19. Method: immunoSEQ multiplex PCR; TCRdb's copy keeps in-frame clones and lacks some. The repertoire holds some 70,000 clones, with about 88% as singletons. Sequencing was done on a sample of peripheral blood. The receptors come from a man in his sixties or seventies with active or convalescent COVID-19.

The V gene is TRBV28, the J gene TRBJ1-3, with D possibly matching TRBD1 (5 bases). The germline gives CDR1 MDHEN, CDR2 SYDVKM. V was pared by 3 bases and J by 4 bases, with 10 bases between. The CDR3 loop spans 14 amino acids. This CDR3 reads CASSFSRAGNTIYF. The CDR3 DNA is TGTGCCAGCAGTTTTTCCAGGGCGGGAAACACCATATATTTT.

V and J are TRBV28 and TRBJ2-1; 13 nucleotides align to TRBD2. The trim removed 5 bases at V and 4 bases at J, leaving 2 bases unmatched. Germline V CDR1 and CDR2: MDHEN, SYDVKM. This CDR3 contains 15 residues. The CDR3 reads CASSRTSGGYNEQFF. The CDR3 region has the DNA TGTGCCAGCAGTCGGACTAGCGGGGGATACAATGAGCAGTTCTTC.

The chain recombines TRBV2 with TRBJ2-7; D uncertain. CDR1 SNHLY and CDR2 FYNNEI come from the germline V gene. Trimming left V 6 bases short and J 2 bases short, with 11 bases between. The CDR3 contains 13 residues. The CDR3 coding sequence is TGTGCCAGCAGAGACACTCATCCCTACGAGCAGTACTTC. It codes for CASRDTHPYEQYF.

The chain couples TRBV6-1 to TRBJ1-3; D might be TRBD1 (5 bases). Germline CDR1 is MNHNS and CDR2 is SASEGT. This CDR3 spans 16 amino acids. V was shortened by 0 bases and J by 4 bases, with 13 bases between the two germline ends. CDR3 bases: TGTGCCAGCAGTGAAGCGGGAAAGGGGATCGGAAACACCATATATTTT. This gives the protein CASSEAGKGIGNTIYF.

J is TRBJ2-7 and V is TRBV11-2; 9 bases align to TRBD1. Germline V gives CDR1 SGHAT, CDR2 FQNNGV. Trimming at V came to 5 bases and at J to 3 bases, leaving 11 bases not matched to a gene. The CDR3 runs to 16 residues. The CDR3 loop is CASSPGTGRGLYEQYF. The CDR3 DNA sequence: TGTGCCAGCAGCCCCGGGACAGGGAGGGGTCTCTACGAGCAGTACTTC.

In its sample, this clone was seen a few times. The genes are TRBV11-3 and TRBJ2-3, with TRBD2 matching 7 bases. The junction had 5 bases not matched to a gene; V was cut back by 6 bases and J by 5 bases. Germline V lookup: CDR1 SGHNT, CDR2 YENEEA. The CDR3 spans 13 residues. The CDR3 DNA reads as TGTGCCAGCAGGGCGGGAGTTAAAGATACGCAGTATTTT. Translation gives CASRAGVKDTQYF.

The rearrangement joins TRBV5-4 to TRBJ1-1, with D tentatively TRBD1 (5 bases). Germline CDR1 and CDR2: SGHNT and YYREEE (reference sequence). The CDR3 spans 14 residues. Trimming pared 9 bases from V and 1 base from J, leaving 16 bases between. This chain's CDR3 is CATVDSRKNTEAFF. The CDR3, as DNA: TGTGCCACCGTAGACAGCCGGAAGAACACTGAAGCTTTCTTT.

The rearrangement uses TRBV3-1 (or the pseudogene TRBV3-2) and TRBJ1-4; the D gene is possibly TRBD1 (6 bases). The CDR3 is made up of 14 amino acids. Germline V gives CDR1 LGHDT, CDR2 YNNKEL (reference sequence). V lost 3 bases to trimming and J lost 5 bases, with 10 bases between them. Here the CDR3 reads CASSQGAGNEKLFF. In DNA, the CDR3 is TGTGCCAGCAGCCAGGGGGCGGGCAATGAAAAACTGTTTTTT.

Here the CDR3 reads CASSRATGGRTDTQYF. DNA of the CDR3: TGTGCCAGCAGTCGAGCCACAGGGGGAAGGACAGATACGCAGTATTTT. The rearrangement joins TRBV6-6 to TRBJ2-3; 8 bases are shared with TRBD1. Germline loops: CDR1 MNHNY, CDR2 SVGAGI (reference sequence). V shed 5 bases, J shed 3 bases, and the junction held 10 bases outside the gene matches. The CDR3 contains 16 residues.